These 4 T cell receptor beta chains originate from one sample sequenced in a study of blood T cell repertoires in COVID-19. Here immunoSEQ multiplex PCR was the method, and the copy in TCRdb shows in-frame clones only, minus some. The table shows about 350,000 clones, with roughly 87% occurring only once. The material sequenced was peripheral blood. Receptors were obtained from a man between 25 and 39 years old with COVID-19, enrolled during active disease.

The V call is TRBV5-5, the J call TRBJ2-6, with 12 bases identical to TRBD2. Losses at the gene ends were 2 bases for V and 1 base for J; bases not matched to a gene: 1. Germline CDR1 and CDR2: SGHKS and YYEKEE (reference sequence). The CDR3 covers 17 residues. The DNA of the CDR3 is TGTGCCAGCAGCTTACTAGCGGGGGGATCTGGGGCCAACGTCCTGACTTTC. The encoded protein is CASSLLAGGSGANVLTF.

V usage is TRBV2 and J usage is TRBJ2-3, with D perhaps TRBD1 (6 bases). The CDR3 has 19 amino acids. The ends were cut back, 2 bases at V and 4 bases at J, with 25 bases in the middle. Germline-derived CDR1 and CDR2 are SNHLY and FYNNEI. In DNA form, the CDR3 reads TGTGCCAGCAGTGAATTTCCCGCGGCCACAGGGAGTAGCCCAGATACGCAGTATTTT. It codes for CASSEFPAATGSSPDTQYF.

V gene TRBV7-3 combines with J gene TRBJ1-3, with 8 bases matching TRBD1. The junction had 3 bases not matched to a gene; V was cut back by 5 bases and J by 0 bases. Germline CDR1 SGHTA, CDR2 FQGTGA. CDR3 length: 15 residues. The CDR3: CASSRDRSSGNTIYF. CDR3 coding DNA: TGTGCCAGCAGCCGGGACAGGAGCTCTGGAAACACCATATATTTT. The full variable domain, its missing parts supplied by reference TRBV7-3 and TRBJ1-3, is GAGVSQTPSNKVTEKGKYVELRCDPISGHTALYWYRQSLGQGPEFLIYFQGTGAADDSGLPNDRFFAVRPEGSVSTLKIQRTERGDSAVYLCASSRDRSSGNTIYFGEGSWLTVV.

The chain has TRBV19 and TRBJ2-7; TRBD1 agrees at 9 bases. In germline, CDR1 is LNHDA, CDR2 SQIVND (reference sequence). After removal of 1 base from V and 5 bases from J, the junction contained 9 bases not matched to a gene. This CDR3 spans 16 amino acids. The CDR3 coding sequence is TGTGCCAGTAGTATAGCACGGACAGGGGCCAGGAACGAGCAGTACTTC. This gives the protein CASSIARTGARNEQYF.